In its sample, the clone carrying this T cell receptor (beta chain) was seen many times. Its antigen is not known. Beta-chain TCR CDR3 regions were amplified from RNA transcripts. HTBI primers were employed in first-round RT-PCR, then a second-round multiplex PCR followed. Each CDR3 protein is one row after TCRdb ran MiXCR on the multiplex PCR reads. The sample lists around 660,000 distinct CDR3 sequences; more than 40% were seen once. Pregnancy or lactation, uncontrolled infections and other autoimmune diseases were grounds for excluding patients. This entry comes from a study of Graves' ophthalmopathy and Graves' hyperthyroidism. Points from the study as a whole: Blood also contained most of the expanded thyroid clonotypes above 0.001 frequency.

Sequencing was carried out using peripheral blood. The receptor's source is an adult man with Graves' ophthalmopathy.

CDR3 DNA: TGTGCCAGTAGTCTAGCGGGACGGTACACCGGGGAGCTGTTTTTT. This gives the protein CASSLAGRYTGELFF. The chain links TRBV19 to TRBJ2-2; 9 nucleotides line up with TRBD2. J gave up 3 bases and V 5 bases, and 4 bases lay outside the gene matches. The CDR3 extends over 15 amino acids. From germline, CDR1 is LNHDA and CDR2 SQIVND (reference sequence).